Listed below are T cell receptor beta chains from one sample, sequenced in a study of blood T cell repertoires in COVID-19. Libraries were prepared by immunoSEQ multiplex PCR; TCRdb keeps only in-frame clonotypes and omits some of them. This sample has 45,000 to 55,000 clones, with about four fifths found just once. Sequenced material: peripheral blood. The origin of the receptors is a human donor in a cohort sampled during active COVID-19. CDR3s include the opening cysteine and the closing phenylalanine or tryptophan. A D gene is named only where the DNA matches it firmly. Clone size is not always given. Where it is, it says once, few, many or a class for expanded clones.

clone size,J gene,D gene,V gene,CDR3 DNA,CDR3 protein
.,TRBJ1-2,.,TRBV6-5,TGTGCCAGCTCAAACAGGGACAACTATGGCTACACCTTC,CASSNRDNYGYTF
.,TRBJ1-5,TRBD1,TRBV27,TGTGCCAGCAGTCCGTGGACAGGGGGAGTAGGCCAGCCCCAGCATTTT,CASSPWTGGVGQPQHF
few,TRBJ2-1,.,TRBV5-1,TGCGCCAGCAGCTCCGGGACTTACAATGAGCAGTTCTTC,CASSSGTYNEQFF
.,TRBJ1-5,.,TRBV30,TGTGCCTGGAGTCCACCAGGACAGAGCAATCAGCCCCAGCATTTT,CAWSPPGQSNQPQHF
.,TRBJ1-2,TRBD1,TRBV29-1,TGCAGCGTTGGACAGGGGACTAACTATGGCTACACCTTC,CSVGQGTNYGYTF
.,TRBJ2-3,.,TRBV3-1/TRBV3-2,TGTGCCAGCAGCCTTCACACAGATACGCAGTATTTT,CASSLHTDTQYF
.,TRBJ1-5,.,TRBV10-3,TGTGCCATCAGCGAGAGGTGGGGGGAGTCGGGCAATCAGCCCCAGCATTTT,CAISERWGESGNQPQHF
.,TRBJ2-5,.,TRBV30,TGTGCCTGGAGTTCCCCCCACGGACAGTTCCAAGAGACCCAGTACTTC,CAWSSPHGQFQETQYF
.,TRBJ2-7,.,TRBV6-5,TGTGCCAGCCGACAGATAGCCTACGAGCAGTACTTC,CASRQIAYEQYF
.,TRBJ1-1,TRBD1,TRBV19,TGTGCCAGTAGTATCCTCTATAGGCAGGGGGCACCCGACACTGAAGCTTTCTTT,CASSILYRQGAPDTEAFF
.,TRBJ2-3,.,TRBV7-8,TGTGCCAGCAGCTTGCGGGACTCCATCACCGCGCAGTATTTT,CASSLRDSITAQYF
few,TRBJ2-7,.,TRBV5-6,TGTGCCAGCGGCCGACAGTCGTACGAGCAGTACTTC,CASGRQSYEQYF
.,TRBJ2-1,TRBD1,TRBV29-1,TGCAGCGTTGACCCCGGGACAGGGTCGTTCAATGAGCAGTTCTTC,CSVDPGTGSFNEQFF
.,TRBJ1-2,TRBD1,TRBV11-2,TGTGCCAGCAGCCCACAACAGGGGTATGGCTACACCTTC,CASSPQQGYGYTF
.,TRBJ1-4,TRBD1,TRBV15,TGTGCCACCAGCAGCAATACGGGACAGGGTAGTGAAAAACTGTTTTTT,CATSSNTGQGSEKLFF